This T cell receptor (beta chain) was sequenced in a study of blood T cell dynamics during melanoma immunotherapy. Study overall: Patients with metastatic melanoma got pembrolizumab or nivolumab-ipilimumab as first-line care. Findings and limits, study-wide: Whether repertoire-driving clones were melanoma-specific could not be determined.

In the case of this clone: The antigen is not known.

Time point defined: week 3, after first cycle of checkpoint inhibitor. Samples come from before therapy and from week 3 after the first blockade cycle. Patients with prior systemic cancer treatment, concomitant immunosuppressants, or other active malignancies were excluded. Assay: immunoSEQ multiplex PCR; the TCRdb copy retains only in-frame clones and omits some. The table includes around 10,000 clones, roughly nine tenths detected once. The sequencing here drew on blood, taken from a patient treated with checkpoint blockade. This sequence originates from a human donor with melanoma.

The CDR3 bases are TGCGCCAGCAGCTTGGTCGGGGGTGGGCAAGAGACCCAGTACTTC. It specifies CASSLVGGGQETQYF. This chain connects TRBV5-1 to TRBJ2-5; tentatively, D is TRBD2 (6 bases). The CDR3 contains 15 residues. The ends were cut back, 0 bases at V and 2 bases at J, with 11 bases in the middle. Germline V gene data show CDR1 as SGHRS and CDR2 as YFSETQ. Variable domain in full (rest from reference TRBV5-1 and TRBJ2-5): KAGVTQTPRYLIKTRGQQVTLSCSPISGHRSVSWYQQTPGQGLQFLFEYFSETQRNKGNFPGRFSGRQFSNSRSEMNVSTLELGDSALYLCASSLVGGGQETQYFGPGTRLLVL.